Below, 15 T cell receptor beta chains from the same sample are listed, as sequenced in a study of PD-1 blockade in classical Hodgkin lymphoma. TCRdb's copy holds only in-frame clones and misses some; the assay was immunoSEQ multiplex PCR. The sample has 45,000 or so clones; 85% to 90% are singletons. All patients relapsed after autologous stem cell transplantation, and brentuximab vedotin exposure varied. This material consisted of peripheral blood mononuclear cells (PBMCs), taken at baseline. Receptor source: a human donor with classical Hodgkin lymphoma.

The genes are TRBV5-5 and TRBJ1-6, with D tentatively TRBD1 (6 bases). CDR3 length: 15 amino acids. Germline V lookup: CDR1 SGHKS, CDR2 YYEKEE (reference sequence). The V gene lost 4 bases and the J gene lost 9 bases, with 17 bases spanning the gap. CDR3 sequence reads: CASSLWTEGSSPLHF. Here the CDR3 DNA reads TGTGCCAGCAGCCTGTGGACAGAGGGGAGTTCACCCCTCCACTTT.

V gene TRBV5-4 combines with J gene TRBJ1-2; weak D call: TRBD1 (5 bases). V was cut by 2 bases and J by 8 bases, with 19 bases left in between. CDR1 and CDR2 from the germline V gene are SGHNT and YYREEE (reference sequence). This CDR3 is built from 15 residues. The CDR3 protein is CASSFPGRRMEGYTF. The CDR3 DNA reads TGTGCCAGCAGCTTTCCGGGACGAAGAATGGAGGGCTACACCTTC.

This chain uses TRBV6-5 with TRBJ1-5; 8 bases map to TRBD1. V was pared by 0 bases and J by 4 bases, with 2 bases of the junction left unmatched. CDR3 length: 15 residues. Germline loops: CDR1 MNHEY, CDR2 SVGAGI. For the CDR3, the DNA is TGTGCCAGCAGTTACTCCCGGGACAGGAATCAGCCCCAGCATTTT. Protein product: CASSYSRDRNQPQHF.

V gene TRBV5-1 combines with J gene TRBJ1-1; TRBD1 aligns across 10 bases. The V segment lost 4 bases and the J segment 2 bases; nucleotides outside the gene matches: 5. Germline V gives CDR1 SGHRS, CDR2 YFSETQ. The CDR3 is 15 amino acids. This CDR3 is CASSQQTGGNTEAFF. The CDR3 DNA is TGCGCCAGCAGCCAACAGACAGGGGGCAACACTGAAGCTTTCTTT.

The rearrangement joins TRBV4-3 to TRBJ1-6; 7 nucleotides align to TRBD1. Trimming at V came to 4 bases and at J to 10 bases, leaving 7 bases not matched to a gene. Per germline, CDR1 LGHNA and CDR2 YSLEER. This CDR3 is built from 14 residues. CDR3 sequence: CASSLDRAQSPLHF. CDR3 DNA: TGCGCCAGCAGCCTCGACAGGGCTCAGTCACCCCTCCACTTT.

The J gene is TRBJ1-2, the V gene TRBV6-1, with 9 bases identical to TRBD1. Per germline, CDR1 MNHNS and CDR2 SASEGT. The CDR3 has 15 amino acids. V trimming: 2 bases; J trimming: 2 bases; junction bases outside the gene matches: 3. DNA of the CDR3: TGTGCCAGCAGTGAATATGGACAGGGGAACTATGGCTACACCTTC. Translation: CASSEYGQGNYGYTF.

The chain recombines TRBV6-4 with TRBJ1-1; D might be TRBD1 (5 bases). Germline CDR1 and CDR2: MRHNA and SNTAGT. V was pared by 6 bases and J by 4 bases, with 12 bases between. This CDR3 contains 13 residues. CDR3 sequence: CASSWDDSTEAFF. The CDR3 bases are TGTGCCAGCAGCTGGGACGATAGCACTGAAGCTTTCTTT.

The chain links TRBV5-1 to TRBJ2-7; tentative D call: TRBD2 (5 bases). Trimming took 2 bases from V and 4 from J, leaving 16 bases between them. The germline CDR1 and CDR2 sequences are SGHRS and YFSETQ. The CDR3 covers 15 residues. CDR3 bases: TGCGCCAGCAGCTTCCGCATCGGGGAAAAATACGAGCAGTACTTC. This encodes CASSFRIGEKYEQYF.

This clone was recorded a few times. The V call is TRBV6-5, the J call TRBJ1-6; 8 bases fit TRBD1. V gave up 2 bases and J gave up 7 bases; unmatched junction bases: 1. The CDR3 contains 14 residues. Germline-derived CDR1 and CDR2 are MNHEY and SVGAGI. The CDR3 loop reads CASSYGTGNSPLHF. CDR3 nucleotide sequence: TGTGCCAGCAGTTACGGGACAGGCAATTCACCCCTCCACTTT.

The CDR3 reads CASSRTGSGNTIYF. CDR3 nucleotides: TGTGCCAGCAGTCGGACAGGGTCTGGAAACACCATATATTTT. J is TRBJ1-3 and V is TRBV6-6; 8 bases fit TRBD1. The CDR3 consists of 14 residues. From germline, CDR1 is MNHNY and CDR2 SVGAGI (reference sequence). Germline trimming cut 5 bases from V and 1 base from J; bases unmatched to any gene: 1.

This clone has only a few counts. The chain carries TRBV5-1 and TRBJ2-7, with D hard to call. Deletions cut 3 bases from V and 0 bases from J, with 4 bases between. Germline V gene sequence: CDR1 SGHRS, CDR2 YFSETQ. The CDR3 contains 12 residues. The CDR3 DNA reads TGCGCCAGCAGCTCCACCTCCTACGAGCAGTACTTC. Amino acids: CASSSTSYEQYF.

On this clone: A read error is likely here: a far larger clone is one base away. This specimen includes other DNA sequences encoding the same CDR3. This CDR3 reads CASSISEANVLTF. CDR3 in DNA: TGCGCCAGCAGCATCTCGGAAGCCAACGTCCTGACTTTC. The chain recombines TRBV5-1 with TRBJ2-6; D is unclear. The germline CDR1 and CDR2 sequences are SGHRS and YFSETQ. CDR3 size: 13 residues. V was pared by 4 bases and J by 7 bases, with 9 bases between.

V is TRBV28 and J is TRBJ2-3; TRBD1 aligns across 7 bases. V trimming: 2 bases; J trimming: 4 bases; junction bases outside the gene matches: 9. Germline-derived CDR1 and CDR2 are MDHEN and SYDVKM. This CDR3 is built from 16 residues. The CDR3 sequence is CASSLPLQGTADTQYF. The CDR3 region has the DNA TGTGCCAGCAGTTTACCCCTACAGGGGACCGCAGATACGCAGTATTTT.

J is TRBJ2-3 and V is TRBV11-2; tentatively, D is TRBD1 (5 bases). This CDR3 is built from 14 residues. From germline, CDR1 is SGHAT and CDR2 FQNNGV. Trimming left V 0 bases short and J 8 bases short, with 12 bases between. CDR3 DNA: TGTGCCAGCAGCTTAGATAACAGGCCTCTTACGCAGTATTTT. Translating gives CASSLDNRPLTQYF.

The chain employs TRBV27 and TRBJ2-3; 11 bases fit TRBD2. Trimming cost V 6 bases and J 5 bases; bases outside gene matches: 10. This CDR3 region has 16 residues. The germline V gene encodes CDR1 MNHEY and CDR2 SMNVEV (reference sequence). CDR3 nucleotides: TGTGCCAGCAGCCTGTCGACTAGCGGGAAGGGAGATACGCAGTATTTT. Protein sequence: CASSLSTSGKGDTQYF.